The entry that follows covers one T cell receptor beta chain sequence. Its antigen is not known. TCRdb's table, derived via immunoSEQ multiplex PCR, lists solely in-frame clones and lacks some. The table lists 130,000 to 150,000 clones, around 89% of them singletons. Trimming took 6 bases from V and 0 from J; bases not matched to a gene: 8. The V gene's germline CDR1 is SQVTM and CDR2 ANQGSEA. CDR3 length equals 15 residues. The sample originates from a study of cytomegalovirus exposure and HLA in healthy donors. Study-level findings and limits: Researchers catalogued under 200 TCR beta chains as cytomegalovirus-associated. For cytomegalovirus status, the classifier reportedly gave diagnoses with high specificity and sensitivity.

V usage is TRBV29-1 and J usage is TRBJ2-1, with TRBD2 matching 7 bases. The TCR comes from a woman between 25 and 40 years old in good health and CMV-seropositive. The sample taken for sequencing was PBMCs. The CDR3: CSVLTSSPSYNEQFF. The CDR3 region has the DNA TGCAGCGTCCTGACTAGCTCTCCCTCCTACAATGAGCAGTTCTTC.